This T cell receptor beta chain was captured in a study of shared T cell receptors in the human thymus. Germline loops: CDR1 SGHDT, CDR2 YYEEEE. J gave up 9 bases and V 1 base, and 11 bases lay outside the gene matches. The CDR3 runs to 16 residues. TCRdb keeps only in-frame clones here, not all; method: immunoSEQ multiplex PCR. The sample carries hundreds of thousands of clones, around 87% recorded once. The same specimen was also included in a second study, on human thymus T cells. From that paper: Resections were taken during corrective heart surgery, and the thymus tissue came from these. What appeared biased in thymic and blood repertoires was the usage of V and J genes.

The TCR sequence derives from a boy in the first two years of life with a congenital heart defect. The sequenced material came from thymocytes. The genes are TRBV5-6 and TRBJ2-1; 9 positions agree with TRBD1. This CDR3 reads CASSLCRDRAGCEQFF. The CDR3 nucleotides are TGTGCCAGCAGCTTGTGCCGGGACAGGGCGGGTTGTGAGCAGTTCTTC. Variable domain in full (rest from reference TRBV5-6 and TRBJ2-1): DAGVTQSPTHLIKTRGQQVTLRCSPKSGHDTVSWYQQALGQGPQFIFQYYEEEERQRGNFPDRFSGHQFPNYSSELNVNALLLGDSALYLCASSLCRDRAGCEQFFGPGTRLTVL.